The sequence of this TCR beta chain was determined in a study of PD-1 blockade in classical Hodgkin lymphoma (dated by TCRdb to the early 2020s). Looking at the study overall: Nivolumab dosing was 3 mg/kg intravenously every 2 weeks, continuing until either disease progression or unacceptable toxicity. A peripheral blood immune signature of response to PD-1 blockade in classical Hodgkin lymphoma was defined using TCR beta sequencing and CyTOF. Broader findings and caveats from the paper: The study covered only a single clinical trial cohort, and the causes of the repertoire differences, possibly disease activity or prior therapy, were still not defined. CD4+ but not CD8+ TCR diversity rose significantly by C4D1 (p=0.0027 vs p=0.16), most apparent in complete responders (p=0.02). Trial patients with a complete response had baseline diversity similar to that of newly diagnosed patients, while partial responders and progressors had significantly lower diversity. Baseline TCR diversity was reported as lower in newly diagnosed patients than in healthy donors, and lower still in relapsed/refractory patients. Lower diversity was seen in patients whose nivolumab began less than 1 year after ASCT, and these patients were left out of later analyses so that immune reconstitution would not confound the results.

According to the study, the label for this sample's time point signals: cycle 1 day 1 (C1D1), immediately before nivolumab initiation. All trial patients had relapsed after autologous stem cell transplantation, with cohorts A, B and C differing in prior brentuximab vedotin exposure. A total of about 51 patients with relapsed/refractory classical Hodgkin lymphoma made up the trial cohort, and each patient's best overall response was complete response, partial response or progressive disease. Trial patients were treated with single-agent nivolumab in the multi-cohort phase II CheckMate 205 trial. An independent review committee assessed best overall response by applying the 2007 International Working Group response criteria. Trial PBMCs were collected just before the start of nivolumab (C1D1) and during therapy at cycle 2 day 1 and cycle 4 day 1. Peripheral blood was collected in 8 mL Vacutainer Cell Preparation Tubes, from which PBMCs were isolated by centrifugation and then cryopreserved.

Genomic DNA was isolated using the Qiagen DNeasy kit from unsorted PBMCs as well as from negatively selected CD4+ and CD8+ fractions. Amplification of TCR beta CDR3 regions was done by immunoSEQ multiplex PCR with primers that anneal to V and J segments. Amplification bias was minimized using a synthetic immune receptor repertoire, and residual bias was removed computationally after sequencing. The paper's processing steps were these. Custom Python scripts were used to quantify repertoire diversity as the Shannon entropy index. The unsorted, CD4+ and CD8+ repertoires were each analyzed separately, with the exception of combined analyses, where CD4+ and CD8+ sequences were merged in silico. A clone was considered expanded if an increase in frequency of at least 2-fold after treatment relative to C1D1 was found, and a pseudocount of 0.5 was applied to clones undetected at baseline. Clones with 0 or 1 copy at C1D1 were defined as singleton clones, while clones with 2 or more copies were defined as non-singleton clones. By matching protein sequences in sorted samples from the same patient, clones expanded in unsorted samples were annotated as CD4+, CD8+ or unknown. Diversity changes from C1D1 to C4D1 were tested in paired samples using Wilcoxon tests. As stored in TCRdb, this immuneACCESS dataset retains in-frame rearrangements with V and J assigned. A fraction of the clones does not appear; measured against another copy, unresolved V genes explain less than half of the discrepancy, and the remainder lacks a known reason. That table supplies the V and J calls and clone size; D and trimming were determined from the DNA. Within this sample are about 98,000 clones, with roughly 92% of them counted one time only. The ten largest make up 2.5% to 3% of the sample.

In regard to this clone: Its antigen remains undetermined. Per-nucleotide qualities are absent, and no much larger clonotype sits a single base away.

Germline trimming amounts to 2 bases on V and 0 bases on J, with 9 as the count of junction bases outside the gene matches. From the cysteine through the phenylalanine, the CDR3 covers 18 amino acids. The CDR3 DNA has 54 bases and is translated from base 1. CDR1 and CDR2 were assigned from the germline V gene (reference sequence) as MNHEY and SMNVEV. The sample was peripheral blood mononuclear cells (PBMCs), taken at baseline. In this chain, TRBV27 is recombined with TRBJ2-2; the central 7 bases match TRBD2. The receptor was isolated from a human donor with classical Hodgkin lymphoma. The DNA is as follows: TGTGCCAGCAGTTTAAGGATCGGAACTAGCGCGAACACCGGGGAGCTGTTTTTT. Its protein is CASSLRIGTSANTGELFF.